Shown below are 17 T cell receptor beta chains from a single sample sequenced in a study of beta chain features in type 1 diabetes. Antigen specificity for these receptors is unknown. As every portion of the isolated RNA was reverse transcribed, the sequencing read expressed TCRB transcripts. Profiled with immunoSEQ multiplex PCR; TCRdb holds only in-frame clones, not every one. The sample records more than 250,000 clones, more than 13% being singletons. Study-wide results and caveats: Researchers report that Type 1 diabetes patients had moderately but significantly shorter TCRB CDR3s across all four CD4+ subsets.

Sequencing used naive CD4+ T cells from blood. Receptors originate from a man younger than 45 with type 1 diabetes.

In regard to this clone: This sample also contains other DNA sequences that code for the same CDR3. The chain has TRBV18 and TRBJ2-7; no clear D. The CDR3 covers 14 residues. Deletions cut 2 bases from V and 1 base from J, with 9 bases between. Germline CDR1 KGHSH, CDR2 LQKENI. Written as DNA, the CDR3 is TGTGCCAGCTCACCAAGTCAGGTGTCCTACGAGCAGTACTTC. Its translation: CASSPSQVSYEQYF.

The table lists this clone with a few counts. V and J are TRBV5-1 and TRBJ2-5; 8 bases match TRBD1. This CDR3 region has 16 residues. Per the germline V gene, CDR1 is SGHRS and CDR2 is YFSETQ. J lost 1 base, V lost 2 bases, and 7 bases had no gene match. The CDR3 DNA reads as TGCGCCAGCAGCTTAACTGGGACAGGTGTCCAAGAGACCCAGTACTTC. Residues: CASSLTGTGVQETQYF.

The table lists this clone with a few counts. J is TRBJ1-2 and V is TRBV18, with TRBD1 matching over 8 bases. This CDR3 has 15 amino acids. Germline V gene lookup returns CDR1 KGHSH and CDR2 LQKENI. J was trimmed by 2 bases and V by 2 bases; bases with no gene match: 4. DNA for the CDR3: TGTGCCAGCTCACCAGGTCAGGGGGCGAACTATGGCTACACCTTC. Its protein is CASSPGQGANYGYTF.

The chain is built from TRBV28 and TRBJ2-5; TRBD1 matches at 7 bases. J gave up 3 bases and V 5 bases, and 3 bases lay outside the gene matches. CDR1 and CDR2 from the germline V gene are MDHEN and SYDVKM. The CDR3 runs to 13 residues. In DNA, the CDR3 is TGTGCCAGCAGTACCGGACAGGAAGAGACCCAGTACTTC. Translating it yields CASSTGQEETQYF.

The CDR3 reads CASSIQRGYEQYF. In DNA form, the CDR3 reads TGTGCCAGTAGTATTCAACGGGGGTACGAGCAGTACTTC. The chain employs TRBV19 and TRBJ2-7; D perhaps matches TRBD2 (6 bases). V lost 3 bases and J 4 bases, leaving 10 bases between the germline ends. The V gene's germline CDR1 is LNHDA and CDR2 SQIVND (reference sequence). This CDR3 is built from 13 residues.

J is TRBJ2-1 and V is TRBV18; 11 positions match TRBD2. Trimming at V came to 6 bases and at J to 0 bases, leaving 7 bases not matched to a gene. CDR1 is KGHSH, CDR2 LQKENI, per germline. The CDR3 runs to 17 residues. As DNA, the CDR3 is TGTGCCAGCTCCCCGGGACTAGCGGACATCTCCTACAATGAGCAGTTCTTC. Its translation: CASSPGLADISYNEQFF.

The chain recombines TRBV5-1 with TRBJ2-2, with D perhaps matching TRBD1 (5 bases). Germline CDR1 and CDR2: SGHRS and YFSETQ. CDR3 length: 15 residues. V was clipped by 0 bases and J by 1 base, with 7 bases between them. CDR3 DNA sequence: TGCGCCAGCAGCTTGGTAGGACAGAACACCGGGGAGCTGTTTTTT. It yields the protein CASSLVGQNTGELFF.

This clone appeared many times. The chain employs TRBV29-1 and TRBJ2-5; TRBD2 aligns across 7 bases. There are 12 residues in the CDR3. The V gene end was trimmed by 7 bases and the J gene end by 4 bases; junction bases not matched to a gene: 6. Germline CDR1 SQVTM, CDR2 ANQGSEA. CDR3 DNA sequence: TGCAGCGGACGTTCTAGCGGAGAGACCCAGTACTTC. Amino acid sequence: CSGRSSGETQYF.

This clone came up a few times. The chain recombines TRBV6-5 with TRBJ2-1, with D tentatively TRBD2 (6 bases). The germline V and J ends were trimmed by 5 bases and 2 bases, with 13 bases remaining between them. Germline CDR1 reads MNHEY; CDR2 reads SVGAGI. This CDR3 contains 15 residues. The CDR3 bases are TGTGCCAGCAGTGCCGGGACTGCGGCCTACAATGAGCAGTTCTTC. It translates to CASSAGTAAYNEQFF.

This clone was seen a handful of times. This rearrangement joins TRBV15 to TRBJ2-3; TRBD2 aligns across 10 bases. The CDR3 length is 19 residues. Germline trimming cut 0 bases from V and 1 base from J; bases unmatched to any gene: 10. CDR1 and CDR2 (germline): LNHNV, YYDKDF (reference sequence). The CDR3 DNA sequence: TGTGCCACCAGCAGAGATGTGGTAGCGGGGGGCCTGCGCACAGATACGCAGTATTTT. Protein sequence: CATSRDVVAGGLRTDTQYF.

As concerns this clone: The sample carries other DNA sequences with the same CDR3. The chain joins TRBV20-1 to TRBJ2-7; no clear D gene. The V and J ends lost 6 bases and 4 bases respectively, with 7 bases between them. CDR1 and CDR2 from the germline V gene are DFQATT and SNEGSKA (reference sequence). The CDR3 has 10 residues. The DNA of the CDR3 is TGCAGTGCACTGAGGTACGAGCAGTACTTC. Translation gives CSALRYEQYF.

The chain carries TRBV9 and TRBJ1-2, with 8 bases that match TRBD1. Per germline, CDR1 SGDLS and CDR2 YYNGEE. Germline trimming cut 3 bases from V and 3 bases from J; bases unmatched to any gene: 7. The CDR3 has 15 amino acids. The CDR3 DNA is TGTGCCAGCAGCGCCAAGACAGGGGATGACTATGGCTACACCTTC. This encodes CASSAKTGDDYGYTF.

The V gene is TRBV29-1, the J gene TRBJ2-5, with 11 bases that match TRBD2. The trim removed 4 bases at V and 2 bases at J, leaving 0 bases unmatched. This CDR3 is built from 13 residues. CDR1 SQVTM and CDR2 ANQGSEA come from the germline V gene. The CDR3 region has the DNA TGCAGCGTTGGGACTAGCGGGCAAGAGACCCAGTACTTC. Its protein is CSVGTSGQETQYF.

The chain recombines TRBV5-1 with TRBJ1-1; no clear D gene. V was trimmed by 4 bases and J by 4 bases, leaving 8 bases between them. The CDR3 runs 12 residues. The V gene's germline CDR1 is SGHRS and CDR2 YFSETQ. The DNA of the CDR3 is TGCGCCAGCAGCCCTAGATTCACTGAAGCTTTCTTT. Its translation: CASSPRFTEAFF.

This clone was counted only a few times. V is TRBV5-1 and J is TRBJ2-5; 7 nucleotides line up with TRBD1. This CDR3 has 14 amino acids. Germline lookup yields CDR1 SGHRS and CDR2 YFSETQ. With V trimmed by 3 bases and J by 0 bases, 2 bases remained unmatched. CDR3 DNA sequence: TGCGCCAGCAGCTGGGGACAGAACCAAGAGACCCAGTACTTC. Translated: CASSWGQNQETQYF.

V is TRBV29-1 and J is TRBJ2-3; 9 bases map to TRBD1. V shed 5 bases, J shed 4 bases, and the junction held 10 bases outside the gene matches. CDR1 and CDR2 (germline): SQVTM, ANQGSEA. The CDR3 contains 15 residues. CDR3 nucleotides: TGCAGCGTTTCCCCTGGGACAGGGAGACCAGATACGCAGTATTTT. Protein sequence: CSVSPGTGRPDTQYF.

This clone appeared a few times. This sequence joins TRBV5-1 and TRBJ2-1, with 8 positions matching TRBD1. Unmatched junction bases numbered 7, after V lost 4 bases and J lost 4 bases. Germline V lookup: CDR1 SGHRS, CDR2 YFSETQ. The CDR3 loop spans 15 amino acids. CDR3 in DNA: TGCGCCAGCAGCACAACGGGACAGGAGTACAATGAGCAGTTCTTC. It yields the protein CASSTTGQEYNEQFF.